This T cell receptor (beta chain) was identified in a study of memory CD4+ T cells and cytomegalovirus serostatus. Authors' processing steps: After removing out-of-frame reads, 2.3 million or so distinct TCRbeta sequences remained. Assay: immunoSEQ multiplex PCR; the TCRdb copy retains only in-frame clones and omits some. The DNA was the basis for D and trimming; V, J and clone size are from that table. The sample comprises 35,000 to 45,000 clones, roughly 85% of which are singletons, and under 6% rests with the top ten. Per the germline V gene, CDR1 is SNHLY and CDR2 is FYNNEI. V trimming: 5 bases; J trimming: 4 bases; junction bases outside the gene matches: 7. CDR3 length equals 14 residues. The study, taken as a whole, reports: CMV serostatus prediction reached median AUC about 0.95, or 0.9 with US-trained model. Of under 200 reported CMV TCRbeta sequences, 65 to 85 were found in memory CD4+ repertoires.

To note about this clone: What it binds is not known.

Single viable CD3+CD4+CD8-CD45RO+ cells were sorted as the memory CD4+ T cells. Serum IgG to CMV pp150, pp28, p38 and p52 defined serostatus. Sequencing used memory CD4+ T cells from blood. V and J are TRBV2 and TRBJ1-1; TRBD1 aligns across 7 bases. The TCR originated in an adult in good health and CMV-seropositive. The CDR3 bases are TGTGCCAGCAGTTTGATGACAGGGCGCACTGAAGCTTTCTTT. This translates into CASSLMTGRTEAFF.